This entry lists 4 T cell receptor beta chains sequenced from one sample in a study of T cells after yellow fever vaccination. Using its own MiXCR run on the 5' RACE reads, TCRdb lists one record per CDR3 protein. Of 95,000 to 150,000 distinct CDR3 sequences in the sample, about 16% are singletons; the top ten hold roughly 43%. The source material was CD8+ T cells sorted from PBMCs, sampled 5 days after the yellow fever booster vaccination. Every receptor here comes from a man between 18 and 35 years old who received the YFV17D yellow fever vaccine.

The chain is built from TRBV27 and TRBJ1-2; 8 positions agree with TRBD1. J lost 4 bases, V lost 4 bases, and 2 bases had no gene match. In germline, CDR1 is MNHEY, CDR2 SMNVEV (reference sequence). This CDR3 region has 13 residues. The CDR3 sequence: CASSSGGGYGYTF. The CDR3 DNA follows: TGTGCCAGCAGTTCAGGGGGCGGCTATGGCTACACCTTC.

The chain is built from TRBV15 and TRBJ2-3; TRBD2 aligns across 7 bases. V lost 1 base, J lost 3 bases, and 4 bases stayed unmatched. CDR3 length: 15 amino acids. Germline lookup yields CDR1 LNHNV and CDR2 YYDKDF (reference sequence). The CDR3 here is CATSRVFGGTDTQYF. The DNA of the CDR3 is TGTGCCACCAGCAGAGTATTCGGGGGGACAGATACGCAGTATTTT. Filled out from reference TRBV15 and TRBJ2-3, the complete variable domain reads DAMVIQNPRYQVTQFGKPVTLSCSQTLNHNVMYWYQQKSSQAPKLLFHYYDKDFNNEADTPDNFQSRRPNTSFCFLDIRSPGLGDTAMYLCATSRVFGGTDTQYFGPGTRLTVL.

This clonotype has at least ten counts. The rearrangement joins TRBV7-6 to TRBJ2-7, with 7 bases lining up with TRBD1. The CDR3 spans 18 residues. V was pared by 4 bases and J by 5 bases, with 20 bases of the junction left unmatched. CDR1 is SGHVS, CDR2 FNYEAQ, per germline. This CDR3 is CASSSGAGGRKKVDEQYF. The CDR3 DNA is TGTGCCAGCAGCTCTGGGGCAGGGGGAAGAAAAAAAGTCGACGAGCAGTACTTC.

The chain is built from TRBV7-9 and TRBJ2-1, with D possibly called TRBD1 or TRBD2 (6 bases each). This CDR3 has 19 amino acids. Trimming removed 2 bases from V and 0 bases from J, with 20 bases in between. From germline, CDR1 is SEHNR and CDR2 FQNEAQ (reference sequence). The CDR3 bases are TGTGCCAGCAGCTTACTTTACGGGGGCCCCTTGAGCTCCTACAATGAGCAGTTCTTC. This encodes CASSLLYGGPLSSYNEQFF.